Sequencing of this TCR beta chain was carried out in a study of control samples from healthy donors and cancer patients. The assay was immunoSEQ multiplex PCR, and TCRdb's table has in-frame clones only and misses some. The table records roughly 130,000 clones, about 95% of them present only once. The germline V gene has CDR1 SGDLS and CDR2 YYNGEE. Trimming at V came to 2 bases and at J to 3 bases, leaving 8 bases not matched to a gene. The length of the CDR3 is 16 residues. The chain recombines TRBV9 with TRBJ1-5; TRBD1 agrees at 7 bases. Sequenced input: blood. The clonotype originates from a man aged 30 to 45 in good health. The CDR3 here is CASSVGAGGYNQPQHF. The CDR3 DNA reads TGTGCCAGCAGCGTCGGGGCAGGGGGTTACAATCAGCCCCAGCATTTT.